These 21 T cell receptor beta chains came from one sample sequenced in a study of graft-versus-host responses after intestinal transplantation. Profiling relied on immunoSEQ multiplex PCR, and the TCRdb table lists in-frame clones only, not all of them. This sample has 80,000 to 100,000 clones, with roughly 92% found just once. Their antigen targets remain unknown. The sequenced sample was unstimulated CD4+ T cells sorted from spleen or lymph node cells, obtained before intestinal transplant. The receptors here all came from a human donor who received an intestinal transplant.

This chain connects TRBV5-1 to TRBJ2-3; a weak D match, TRBD2 (6 bases). Trimming cost V 0 bases and J 4 bases, with 9 bases left between them. CDR1 is SGHRS and CDR2 is YFSETQ in the germline V gene. This CDR3 has 14 residues. CDR3 loop: CASSLGGNSDTQYF. CDR3 sequence (DNA): TGCGCCAGCAGCTTGGGCGGGAATTCAGATACGCAGTATTTT.

The V gene is TRBV10-2, the J gene TRBJ1-4; D is possibly TRBD1 (5 bases). In germline, CDR1 is WSHSY, CDR2 SAAADI. Deletions cut 2 bases from V and 7 bases from J, with 11 bases between. CDR3 size: 14 residues. In nucleotides, the CDR3 is TGCGCCAGCAGTGAGGTGGAGGGGACTGAAAAACTGTTTTTT. Its protein is CASSEVEGTEKLFF.

This clone turned up a few times. This chain joins TRBV15 and TRBJ1-2, with no clear D. V was clipped by 3 bases and J by 4 bases, with 15 bases between them. The CDR3 loop spans 15 amino acids. CDR1 and CDR2 from the germline V gene are LNHNV and YYDKDF (reference sequence). CDR3 DNA: TGTGCCACCAGCAGCCCACGCGAGGATGCCTATGGCTACACCTTC. Its protein product is CATSSPREDAYGYTF.

The J gene is TRBJ2-3, the V gene TRBV5-1, with D maybe TRBD2 (6 bases). V shed 5 bases and J shed 1 base, with 11 bases lying between them. The CDR3 consists of 14 residues. The germline gives CDR1 SGHRS, CDR2 YFSETQ. The CDR3 is CASRVLAGTDTQYF. The CDR3 DNA reads as TGCGCCAGCAGAGTACTAGCAGGCACAGATACGCAGTATTTT.

V is TRBV27 and J is TRBJ1-2, with 11 bases identical to TRBD1. J was trimmed by 3 bases and V by 6 bases; bases with no gene match: 12. The CDR3 spans 17 residues. CDR1 is MNHEY and CDR2 is SMNVEV in the germline V gene (reference sequence). Here the CDR3 reads CASSPGQGARRDYGYTF. DNA for the CDR3: TGTGCCAGCAGCCCCGGACAGGGGGCGCGTCGTGACTATGGCTACACCTTC.

The chain recombines TRBV6-5 with TRBJ2-4; 14 positions match TRBD2. Trimming took 3 bases from V and 15 from J; bases not matched to a gene: 4. Germline V gene data show CDR1 as MNHEY and CDR2 as SVGAGI. The CDR3 covers 13 residues. The CDR3 DNA follows: TGTGCCAGCAGTTATGGGACTAGCGGGAGATGGTACTTC. Its translation: CASSYGTSGRWYF.

For the CDR3, the DNA is TGTGCCAGCAGCCGACAGGGGTTCTATGGCTACACCTTC. Its protein is CASSRQGFYGYTF. The chain couples TRBV11-3 to TRBJ1-2; 8 nucleotides agree with TRBD1. The CDR3 sequence is 13 residues long. Germline CDR1 SGHNT, CDR2 YENEEA. V shed 5 bases and J 4 bases; nucleotides not matched to a gene: 3.

The count of this clone is one. The chain is built from TRBV21-1 and TRBJ2-1; the table assigns TRBD2, which was not confirmed against the DNA. TRBV21-1 is classified as a pseudogene. The CDR3 length is 22 residues. The CDR3 loop reads CASSNPQRPGLASSSSYNEQFF. As DNA, the CDR3 is TGTGCCAGCAGCAATCCCCAGAGACCGGGACTAGCTTCTTCGAGCTCCTACAATGAGCAGTTCTTC.

This sequence joins TRBV5-1 and TRBJ2-7, with 13 bases identical to TRBD2. The CDR3 is 19 amino acids. Germline V gene data show CDR1 as SGHRS and CDR2 as YFSETQ. With V trimmed by 0 bases and J by 3 bases, 12 bases remained unmatched. The CDR3 coding sequence is TGCGCCAGCAGCTTGGAGCCCTTACGAGGGACTAGCGGGATCTACGAGCAGTACTTC. Translation: CASSLEPLRGTSGIYEQYF.

V is TRBV6-6 and J is TRBJ2-2, with 8 positions matching TRBD1. The V gene's germline CDR1 is MNHNY and CDR2 SVGAGI (reference sequence). V shed 6 bases, J shed 2 bases, and the junction held 5 bases outside the gene matches. This CDR3 has 15 amino acids. As DNA, the CDR3 is TGTGCCAGCAGCTACAGGGGGTTTAACACCGGGGAGCTGTTTTTT. Its translation is CASSYRGFNTGELFF.

The chain combines TRBV6-1 with TRBJ1-2, with a possible D match to TRBD1 (6 bases). The germline V gene has CDR1 MNHNS and CDR2 SASEGT. The CDR3 runs to 15 residues. Trimming shortened V by 2 bases and J by 4 bases, and 14 bases separated the two germline ends. CDR3 sequence (DNA): TGTGCCAGCAGTGAAACAGGGTGGCTAAGCTATGGCTACACCTTC. Protein: CASSETGWLSYGYTF.

The chain uses TRBV30 and TRBJ2-7, with D possibly matching TRBD1 (5 bases). Germline CDR1 GTSNPN, CDR2 SVGIG (reference sequence). The CDR3 has 12 residues. V was clipped by 8 bases and J by 0 bases, with 11 bases between them. In nucleotides, the CDR3 is TGTGCCGGAACAGGTTTCTCCTACGAGCAGTACTTC. This encodes CAGTGFSYEQYF.

DNA of the CDR3: TGTGCCAGCAGCTTTCGGAGGTCGGGCACTGAAGCTTTCTTT. Translated: CASSFRRSGTEAFF. The rearrangement links TRBV7-2 to TRBJ1-1; D is uncertain. The CDR3 covers 14 residues. Per germline, CDR1 SGHTA and CDR2 FQGNSA. Trimming removed 3 bases at V and 4 bases at J, with 12 bases between.

This clone has just one count. The V and J genes are TRBV19 and TRBJ1-1; maybe TRBD1 (6 bases). The CDR3 contains 13 residues. V shed 5 bases and J shed 10 bases, with 17 bases lying between them. CDR1 is LNHDA, CDR2 SQIVND, per germline (reference sequence). CDR3 region: CASSAGAAVSAFF. The CDR3 DNA sequence: TGTGCCAGTAGTGCGGGGGCTGCCGTATCAGCTTTCTTT. Filled out from reference TRBV19 and TRBJ1-1, the complete variable domain reads DGGITQSPKYLFRKEGQNVTLSCEQNLNHDAMYWYRQDPGQGLRLIYYSQIVNDFQKGDIAEGYSVSREKKESFPLTVTSAQKNPTAFYLCASSAGAAVSAFFGQGTRLTVV.

The genes are TRBV30 and TRBJ2-1; 9 positions match TRBD2. CDR3 size: 15 residues. Unmatched junction bases numbered 6, after V lost 2 bases and J lost 4 bases. Germline V gene data show CDR1 as GTSNPN and CDR2 as SVGIG (reference sequence). In nucleotides, the CDR3 is TGTGCCTGGAGTCGGGGTAGCGGGAGTTACAATGAGCAGTTCTTC. Translated, it gives CAWSRGSGSYNEQFF.

The chain combines TRBV6-1 with TRBJ2-5, with a possible D match to TRBD2 (6 bases). The J call may be in error: the DNA end matches TRBJ2-7 better. Germline V lookup: CDR1 MNHNS, CDR2 SASEGT. The length of the CDR3 is 15 residues. The CDR3 bases are TGTGCCAGCAATGTCGGACTTAGCGGAGCCTACGAGCAGTACTTC. The encoded protein is CASNVGLSGAYEQYF.

The V gene is TRBV18, the J gene TRBJ2-7; D not certain. From germline, CDR1 is KGHSH and CDR2 LQKENI. The CDR3 length is 16 residues. The V and J ends lost 4 bases and 2 bases respectively, with 18 bases between them. CDR3 DNA: TGTGCCAGCTCACTAGGAGTGCCTAAACTCACCTACGAGCAGTACTTC. Its protein is CASSLGVPKLTYEQYF.

The rearrangement uses TRBV9 and TRBJ1-3; no definite D call. CDR1 is SGDLS, CDR2 YYNGEE, per germline. The CDR3 runs to 16 residues. Trimming left V 3 bases short and J 2 bases short, with 15 bases between. The CDR3 DNA sequence: TGTGCCAGCAGCGCAAGCCCCCGACAAGCTGGAAACACCATATATTTT. This codes for CASSASPRQAGNTIYF. The full variable domain, with the rest looked up from reference TRBV9 and TRBJ1-3, is DSGVTQTPKHLITATGQRVTLRCSPRSGDLSVYWYQQSLDQGLQFLIQYYNGEERAKGNILERFSAQQFPDLHSELNLSSLELGDSALYFCASSASPRQAGNTIYFGEGSWLTVV.

The DNA for the CDR3 is TGCGCCAGCAGGGAAACTAGCGATATATCCTACGAGCAGTACTTC. Its translation: CASRETSDISYEQYF. The chain employs TRBV4-1 and TRBJ2-7, with TRBD2 matching over 7 bases. Germline assignment: CDR1 MGHRA and CDR2 YSYEKL. The CDR3 is made up of 15 amino acids. With V trimmed by 6 bases and J by 1 base, 9 bases remained unmatched.

The chain carries TRBV6-5 and TRBJ1-5, with D possibly TRBD1 on 5 matching bases. Germline V CDR1 and CDR2: MNHEY, SVGAGI. The CDR3 covers 13 residues. The ends were cut back, 6 bases at V and 5 bases at J, with 11 bases in the middle. The CDR3 here is CASSPGTHQPQHF. CDR3 in DNA: TGTGCCAGCAGCCCAGGGACTCATCAGCCCCAGCATTTT.

The genes are TRBV7-9 and TRBJ2-3; 7 bases line up with TRBD2. V was pared by 1 base and J by 2 bases, with 12 bases of the junction left unmatched. The CDR3 spans 18 residues. Germline CDR1 SEHNR, CDR2 FQNEAQ (reference sequence). The CDR3 DNA reads TGTGCCAGCAGCTTAGGAGTTAGGGCGGGGGAGACCACAGATACGCAGTATTTT. It encodes CASSLGVRAGETTDTQYF.